This T cell receptor beta chain was sequenced for a study of T cells of healthy individuals. Each CDR3 protein gets one entry after TCRdb re-called the 5' RACE reads with MiXCR. The repertoire holds nearly 100,000 distinct CDR3 sequences, with 17% as singletons. This clonotype was seen at least ten times. The clonotype was recovered from a human donor in good health.

CDR3 in amino acids: CASSVDQGGYGYTF. The CDR3 nucleotides read TGTGCCAGCAGCGTAGATCAGGGTGGGTATGGCTACACCTTC. V is TRBV9 and J is TRBJ1-2; a possible D gene is TRBD1 (5 bases). Germline-derived CDR1 and CDR2 are SGDLS and YYNGEE. The CDR3 extends over 14 amino acids. The ends were cut back, 0 bases at V and 5 bases at J, with 11 bases in the middle.